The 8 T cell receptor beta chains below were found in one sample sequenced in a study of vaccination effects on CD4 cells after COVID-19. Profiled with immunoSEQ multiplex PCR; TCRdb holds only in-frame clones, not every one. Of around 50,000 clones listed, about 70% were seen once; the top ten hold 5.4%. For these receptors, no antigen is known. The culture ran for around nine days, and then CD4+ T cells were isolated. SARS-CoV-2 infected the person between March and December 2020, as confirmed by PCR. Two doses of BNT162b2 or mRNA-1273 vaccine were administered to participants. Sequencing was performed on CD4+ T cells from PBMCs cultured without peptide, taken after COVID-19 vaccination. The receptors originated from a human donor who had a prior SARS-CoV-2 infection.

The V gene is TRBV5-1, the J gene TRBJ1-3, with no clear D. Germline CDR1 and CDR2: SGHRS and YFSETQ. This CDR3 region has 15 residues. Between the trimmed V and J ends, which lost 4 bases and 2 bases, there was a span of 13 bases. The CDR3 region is CASSNSSRAGNTIYF. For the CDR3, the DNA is TGCGCCAGCAGCAATTCGTCTAGGGCTGGAAACACCATATATTTT.

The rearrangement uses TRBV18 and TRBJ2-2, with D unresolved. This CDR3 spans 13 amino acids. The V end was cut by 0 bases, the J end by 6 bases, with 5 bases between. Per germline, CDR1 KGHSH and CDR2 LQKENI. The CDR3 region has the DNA TGTGCCAGCTCACCACCTCCGGCCGGGGAGCTGTTTTTT. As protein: CASSPPPAGELFF.

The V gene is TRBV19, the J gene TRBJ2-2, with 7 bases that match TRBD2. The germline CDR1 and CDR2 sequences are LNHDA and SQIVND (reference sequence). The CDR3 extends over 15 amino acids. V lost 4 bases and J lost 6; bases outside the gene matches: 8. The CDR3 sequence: CASSTDTSASGELFF. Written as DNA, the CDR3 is TGTGCCAGTAGTACGGATACTAGCGCCTCCGGGGAGCTGTTTTTT. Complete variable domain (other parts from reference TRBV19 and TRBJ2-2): DGGITQSPKYLFRKEGQNVTLSCEQNLNHDAMYWYRQDPGQGLRLIYYSQIVNDFQKGDIAEGYSVSREKKESFPLTVTSAQKNPTAFYLCASSTDTSASGELFFGEGSRLTVL.

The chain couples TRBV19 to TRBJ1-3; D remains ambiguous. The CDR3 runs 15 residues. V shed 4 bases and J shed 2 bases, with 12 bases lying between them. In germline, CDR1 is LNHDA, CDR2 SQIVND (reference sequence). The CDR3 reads CASSSGRGTGNTIYF. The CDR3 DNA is TGTGCCAGTAGTAGCGGTCGGGGTACTGGAAACACCATATATTTT.

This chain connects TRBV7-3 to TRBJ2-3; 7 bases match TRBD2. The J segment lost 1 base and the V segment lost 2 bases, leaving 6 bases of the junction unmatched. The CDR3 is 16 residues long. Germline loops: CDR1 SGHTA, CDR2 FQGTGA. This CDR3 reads CASSLLAAEGTDTQYF. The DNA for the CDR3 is TGTGCCAGCAGCTTACTAGCGGCGGAAGGCACAGATACGCAGTATTTT.

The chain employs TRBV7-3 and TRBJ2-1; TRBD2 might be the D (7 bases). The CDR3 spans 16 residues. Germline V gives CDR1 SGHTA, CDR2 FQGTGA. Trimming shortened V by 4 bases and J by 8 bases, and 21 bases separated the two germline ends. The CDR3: CASSSLGGALFDEQFF. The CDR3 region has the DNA TGTGCCAGCAGCTCCCTGGGGGGGGCCCTTTTTGATGAGCAGTTCTTC.

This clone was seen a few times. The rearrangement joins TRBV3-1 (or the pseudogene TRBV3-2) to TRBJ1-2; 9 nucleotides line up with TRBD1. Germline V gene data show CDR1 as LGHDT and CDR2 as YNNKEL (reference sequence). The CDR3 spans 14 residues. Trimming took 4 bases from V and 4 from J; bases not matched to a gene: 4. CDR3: CASSLGQGIYGYTF. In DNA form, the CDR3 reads TGTGCCAGCAGCCTGGGACAGGGAATCTATGGCTACACCTTC.

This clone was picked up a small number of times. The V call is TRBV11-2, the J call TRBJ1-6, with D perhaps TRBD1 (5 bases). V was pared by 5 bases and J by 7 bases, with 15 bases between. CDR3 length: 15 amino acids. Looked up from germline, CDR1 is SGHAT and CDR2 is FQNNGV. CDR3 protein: CASSPFSGLNSPLHF. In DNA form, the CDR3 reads TGTGCCAGCAGCCCTTTTTCAGGGCTCAATTCACCCCTCCACTTT.